The 23 T cell receptor beta chains below all came from one sample that was sequenced in a study of T cells expressing NK-cell markers. TCRdb re-called the 5' RACE reads; one entry per CDR3 protein, DNA not given. Recorded for this sample: about 460,000 distinct CDR3 sequences. The material sequenced was blood T cells: a sorted CD56 or NKG2C T cell subset, CD4+ or CD8+ T cells, or bulk PBMC T cells (not recorded which). Receptors were obtained from a woman between 45 and 60 years old in good health.

This chain uses TRBV3-1 with TRBJ2-3; TCRdb's assignment of TRBD2 cannot be checked, as there is no DNA. The CDR3 extends over 16 amino acids. The germline V gene has CDR1 LGHDT and CDR2 YNNKEL (reference sequence). The CDR3 is CASSPLAGGAADTQYF.

The chain joins TRBV7-7 to TRBJ2-7; TCRdb selects TRBD2, and the lack of DNA leaves this call unchecked. This CDR3 region has 17 residues. Germline V lookup: CDR1 SSHAT, CDR2 FNYEAQ (reference sequence). CDR3 loop: CASSLVKREATSYEQYF.

This sequence joins TRBV7-6 and TRBJ2-1. This CDR3 region has 17 residues. Germline CDR1 is SGHVS and CDR2 is FNYEAQ. The CDR3 sequence: CASSLGSATASYNEQFF.

The V call is TRBV20-1, the J call TRBJ1-3. CDR3 length equals 15 residues. The germline V gene encodes CDR1 DFQATT and CDR2 SNEGSKA (reference sequence). The CDR3 protein is CSARVGRASGNTIYF.

The chain combines TRBV5-5 with TRBJ2-1. This CDR3 region has 14 residues. Germline lookup yields CDR1 SGHKS and CDR2 YYEKEE (reference sequence). CDR3 region: CASSDGFSYNEQFF.

V is TRBV7-2 and J is TRBJ2-3; TCRdb lists TRBD2, though no DNA is available to test this call. The germline V gene has CDR1 SGHTA and CDR2 FQGNSA. The CDR3 length is 17 residues. CDR3 sequence reads: CASSLVGPPPPADTQYF.

This chain uses TRBV5-1 with TRBJ1-3. Germline-derived CDR1 and CDR2 are SGHRS and YFSETQ. The CDR3 totals 15 residues. The CDR3 sequence: CASSLDQGAGNTIYF.

The chain has TRBV9 and TRBJ2-5; TCRdb gives TRBD2 as the D gene, but with no DNA this cannot be confirmed. This CDR3 has 13 amino acids. The germline V gene encodes CDR1 SGDLS and CDR2 YYNGEE. CDR3 loop: CASSVSPQETQYF.

The V call is TRBV30, the J call TRBJ2-2. In germline, CDR1 is GTSNPN, CDR2 SVGIG (reference sequence). The CDR3 has 14 residues. The CDR3 loop reads CAWSVLLSTGELFF.

V is TRBV27 and J is TRBJ1-2; TCRdb gives TRBD1 as the D gene, but with no DNA this cannot be confirmed. Germline assignment: CDR1 MNHEY and CDR2 SMNVEV (reference sequence). CDR3 length equals 13 residues. Here the CDR3 reads CARPWEYIYGYTF.

The gene calls are TRBV28 and TRBJ2-1; lacking DNA, the TRBD1 call made by TCRdb goes unchecked. This CDR3 has 15 amino acids. CDR1 is MDHEN, CDR2 SYDVKM, per germline. CDR3: CASSPGTGGIDEQFF.

This rearrangement joins TRBV7-8 to TRBJ2-1. Germline CDR1 and CDR2: SGHVS and FQNEAQ. The CDR3 loop spans 16 amino acids. The CDR3 loop reads CASSLAGGRFYNEQFF.

The gene calls are TRBV9 and TRBJ2-1. This CDR3 has 15 amino acids. Germline values: CDR1 SGDLS, CDR2 YYNGEE. CDR3: CASSVGAQIHNEQFF.

The chain is built from TRBV20-1 and TRBJ2-1; the TCRdb D gene call, TRBD2, has no DNA to confirm it. The CDR3 length is 17 residues. Germline loops: CDR1 DFQATT, CDR2 SNEGSKA (reference sequence). CDR3 in amino acids: CSAGTSGTSSSYNEQFF.

The V call is TRBV27, the J call TRBJ2-3; the D gene TCRdb calls, TRBD2, cannot be checked with no DNA. The V gene's germline CDR1 is MNHEY and CDR2 SMNVEV (reference sequence). The CDR3 is made up of 17 amino acids. This CDR3 is CASSLNTGLAGADTQYF.

CDR3 region: CSVEGLAFNEQYF. The V and J genes are TRBV29-1 and TRBJ2-7; TCRdb returns TRBD2, unconfirmable since there is no DNA. Germline lookup yields CDR1 SQVTM and CDR2 ANQGSEA. The CDR3 length is 13 residues.

The chain has TRBV30 and TRBJ1-1; TCRdb's D call of TRBD1 is untestable without DNA. CDR3 length: 11 residues. The germline CDR1 and CDR2 sequences are GTSNPN and SVGIG (reference sequence). The CDR3 sequence is CAWAPGTEAFF.

The gene calls are TRBV18 and TRBJ2-1; TCRdb's assignment of TRBD2 cannot be checked, as there is no DNA. This CDR3 comprises 13 residues. Germline V gives CDR1 KGHSH, CDR2 LQKENI. CDR3 loop: CASSPEVSSGKFF.

The chain links TRBV20-1 to TRBJ2-4; TCRdb proposes TRBD1, but this gene call is untestable without DNA. There are 16 residues in the CDR3. Germline V gives CDR1 DFQATT, CDR2 SNEGSKA (reference sequence). CDR3 loop: CSATPLRGVPKNIQYF.

The chain couples TRBV11-2 to TRBJ2-3; TCRdb's D call of TRBD2 is untestable without DNA. This CDR3 has 17 amino acids. Germline V lookup: CDR1 SGHAT, CDR2 FQNNGV. CDR3 amino acids: CASSLGGTSGLADTQYF.

The chain links TRBV12-3 or TRBV12-4 to TRBJ1-1; absent DNA, TCRdb's TRBD1 call cannot be checked. This CDR3 is built from 15 residues. CDR3 residues: CASSLGRRQGTEAFF.

V is TRBV24-1 and J is TRBJ1-2; TCRdb's D gene call, TRBD1, goes unchecked for lack of DNA. Germline V gives CDR1 KGHDR, CDR2 SFDVKD. The CDR3 spans 15 residues. Here the CDR3 reads CATTDRQEIIYGYTF.

This chain uses TRBV10-3 with TRBJ2-1; TCRdb lists TRBD2, though no DNA is available to test this call. The CDR3 covers 14 residues. The V gene's germline CDR1 is ENHRY and CDR2 SYGVKD. CDR3 in amino acids: CAGGSGNSYNEQFF.